One sample yielded the 31 T cell receptor beta chains listed below, sequenced in a study of Graves' ophthalmopathy and Graves' hyperthyroidism. Researchers took RNA transcripts and amplified TCR beta CDR3 regions from them. After a first-round RT-PCR with HTBI primers, a second-round multiplex PCR was run. TCRdb called the multiplex PCR reads again in MiXCR, with one record for every CDR3 protein. The data hold a few hundred thousand distinct CDR3 sequences, with approximately 17% observed a single time. Specimen: peripheral blood. The receptor set was obtained from an adult woman with stable Graves' hyperthyroidism.

This rearrangement joins TRBV15 to TRBJ1-2; unclear D gene. This CDR3 has 15 amino acids. Trimming shortened V by 0 bases and J by 1 base, and 9 bases separated the two germline ends. From germline, CDR1 is LNHNV and CDR2 YYDKDF (reference sequence). The CDR3 DNA is TGTGCCACCAGCAGAGATAACGCTATTAACTATGGCTACACCTTC. It encodes CATSRDNAINYGYTF. The full variable domain, in which reference TRBV15 and TRBJ1-2 provide the parts outside the CDR3, is DAMVIQNPRYQVTQFGKPVTLSCSQTLNHNVMYWYQQKSSQAPKLLFHYYDKDFNNEADTPDNFQSRRPNTSFCFLDIRSPGLGDTAMYLCATSRDNAINYGYTFGSGTRLTVV.

This clonotype showed up just a few times. A much larger clone sits a single nucleotide away, making a read error possible. Since the CDR3 does not end with the conserved phenylalanine or tryptophan, this likely comes from a read error. This chain links TRBV7-9 with TRBJ1-1; D gene unclear. Germline CDR1 SEHNR, CDR2 FQNEAQ (reference sequence). Trimming pared 1 base from V and 0 bases from J, leaving 6 bases between. The CDR3 has 14 residues. The CDR3: CASSLEQMNTEAFY. The CDR3, as DNA: TGTGCCAGCAGCTTAGAACAGATGAACACTGAAGCTTTCTAT.

This clonotype occurred many times. The CDR3: CASSLATSGRVYNEQFF. CDR3 sequence (DNA): TGTGCCAGCAGTTTAGCGACCAGCGGGAGGGTCTACAATGAGCAGTTCTTC. This chain links TRBV12-3 or TRBV12-4 with TRBJ2-1, with TRBD2 matching 10 bases. This CDR3 comprises 17 residues. V gave up 0 bases and J gave up 3 bases; unmatched junction bases: 5.

In its sample, this clonotype was seen many times. The rearrangement links TRBV5-1 to TRBJ2-7; 8 bases map to TRBD1. CDR3 size: 16 residues. J lost 2 bases, V lost 0 bases, and 7 bases had no gene match. CDR1 and CDR2 from the germline V gene are SGHRS and YFSETQ. CDR3 in DNA: TGCGCCAGCAGCTTGGGAGGACAGGGCCCGGCCTACGAGCAGTACTTC. Its protein product is CASSLGGQGPAYEQYF.

In its sample, this clonotype was seen many times. This rearrangement joins TRBV6-2 or TRBV6-3 to TRBJ2-2, with D possibly TRBD1 on 6 matching bases. Germline V gene sequence: CDR1 MNHEY, CDR2 SVGEGT. The CDR3 has 14 residues. Trimming took off 8 bases at V and 2 bases at J, with 12 bases between the two ends. CDR3 region: CASLVGANTGELFF. The CDR3 nucleotides read TGTGCCAGCCTGGTGGGGGCTAACACCGGGGAGCTGTTTTTT.

This clonotype was detected ten times or more. Here the CDR3 reads CASSLAGLAGYYF. DNA for the CDR3: TGTGCCAGCAGCTTAGCGGGACTAGCGGGTTACTACTTC. The chain recombines TRBV7-2 with TRBJ2-7, with TRBD2 identical over 12 bases. V shed 0 bases and J 13 bases; nucleotides not matched to a gene: 4. CDR3 length: 13 amino acids. Germline CDR1 is SGHTA and CDR2 is FQGNSA.

This clonotype has at least ten counts. The CDR3 loop reads CASSVSGTDSNQPQHF. CDR3 bases: TGTGCCAGCAGCGTATCCGGGACAGATAGCAATCAGCCCCAGCATTTT. This chain connects TRBV5-5 to TRBJ1-5; 7 bases match TRBD1. With V trimmed by 4 bases and J by 0 bases, 7 bases remained unmatched. The CDR3 extends over 16 amino acids. Per the germline V gene, CDR1 is SGHKS and CDR2 is YYEKEE (reference sequence). Looking up the rest from reference TRBV5-5 and TRBJ1-5 gives the full variable domain: DAGVTQSPTHLIKTRGQQVTLRCSPISGHKSVSWYQQVLGQGPQFIFQYYEKEERGRGNFPDRFSARQFPNYSSELNVNALLLGDSALYLCASSVSGTDSNQPQHFGDGTRLSIL.

This clonotype appeared many times. This chain links TRBV4-1 with TRBJ2-7, with D possibly TRBD2 on 6 matching bases. CDR3 length equals 15 residues. Germline loops: CDR1 MGHRA, CDR2 YSYEKL. Trimming left V 5 bases short and J 3 bases short, with 17 bases between. CDR3 nucleotide sequence: TGCGCCAGCAGCAGAATAGCGGAGAGTAACTACGAGCAGTACTTC. It codes for CASSRIAESNYEQYF.

This clonotype was seen repeatedly, ten times or more. The rearrangement links TRBV28 to TRBJ2-5, with 8 positions matching TRBD2. CDR3 size: 15 residues. J was trimmed by 5 bases and V by 5 bases; bases with no gene match: 10. CDR1 and CDR2 from the germline V gene are MDHEN and SYDVKM. The DNA for the CDR3 is TGTGCCAGCAGTCATCCGGGACTAGTATTTGAGACCCAGTACTTC. It yields the protein CASSHPGLVFETQYF.

This clonotype was seen repeatedly, ten times or more. The CDR3 DNA is TGTGCCAGCACCGGAAAACAGGGTTTCGCCGGGGCCAACGTCCTGACTTTC. Translation gives CASTGKQGFAGANVLTF. This chain connects TRBV28 to TRBJ2-6; D perhaps matches TRBD1 (6 bases). V was clipped by 7 bases and J by 4 bases, with 20 bases between them. CDR1 and CDR2 (germline): MDHEN, SYDVKM. The length of the CDR3 is 17 residues.

The chain links TRBV9 to TRBJ2-2; D possibly corresponds to TRBD2 (6 bases). The germline V gene has CDR1 SGDLS and CDR2 YYNGEE. The CDR3 is 15 amino acids. Deletions cut 0 bases from V and 3 bases from J, with 9 bases between. The chain's CDR3 is CASSVGGLDTGELFF. CDR3 bases: TGTGCCAGCAGCGTAGGGGGACTCGACACCGGGGAGCTGTTTTTT. Full variable domain (missing parts from reference TRBV9 and TRBJ2-2): DSGVTQTPKHLITATGQRVTLRCSPRSGDLSVYWYQQSLDQGLQFLIQYYNGEERAKGNILERFSAQQFPDLHSELNLSSLELGDSALYFCASSVGGLDTGELFFGEGSRLTVL.

This clonotype was found many times. The J gene is TRBJ1-5, the V gene TRBV6-5, with D perhaps TRBD1 (5 bases). The CDR3 covers 14 residues. Trimming took off 7 bases at V and 3 bases at J, with 13 bases between the two ends. The V gene's germline CDR1 is MNHEY and CDR2 SVGAGI. CDR3 loop: CASTPGRVNQPQHF. Here the CDR3 DNA reads TGTGCCAGCACCCCGGGCAGGGTCAATCAGCCCCAGCATTTT.

At least ten counts were recorded for this clonotype. This rearrangement joins TRBV12-5 to TRBJ2-7; 9 bases map to TRBD1. The CDR3 is 16 amino acids. V shed 1 base and J 1 base; nucleotides not matched to a gene: 5. Germline CDR1 LGHNT, CDR2 FRNRAP. The CDR3 here is CASGLGGQGESYEQYF. The CDR3 nucleotides read TGTGCTAGTGGTTTGGGGGGACAGGGTGAGTCCTACGAGCAGTACTTC.

This clonotype was seen once. This rearrangement joins TRBV28 to TRBJ2-7; 9 bases agree with TRBD2. This CDR3 region has 14 residues. From germline, CDR1 is MDHEN and CDR2 SYDVKM. V shed 0 bases, J shed 5 bases, and the junction held 2 bases outside the gene matches. Here the CDR3 reads CASSLWRGGNEQYF. In nucleotides, the CDR3 is TGTGCCAGCAGTTTATGGCGGGGGGGCAACGAGCAGTACTTC.

The table lists this clonotype with many counts. The chain uses TRBV6-5 and TRBJ2-4, with TRBD1 matching over 8 bases. CDR3 length equals 15 residues. Germline trimming cut 0 bases from V and 7 bases from J; bases unmatched to any gene: 5. In germline, CDR1 is MNHEY, CDR2 SVGAGI. The CDR3 spells CASSYSQGASNIQYF. The DNA of the CDR3 is TGTGCCAGCAGTTACTCCCAGGGGGCGTCGAACATTCAGTACTTC.

This clonotype showed up many times. This chain links TRBV12-3 or TRBV12-4 with TRBJ2-7, with a tentative D call TRBD2 (5 bases). CDR3 size: 16 residues. V gave up 2 bases and J gave up 7 bases, with 21 bases separating them. The CDR3 DNA is TGTGCCAGCAGTTTACTGACTATAGATTTTACGAAGGAGCAGTACTTC. Amino acids: CASSLLTIDFTKEQYF.

The V gene is TRBV28, the J gene TRBJ2-4; a weak D match, TRBD2 (6 bases). Trimming left V 3 bases short and J 0 bases short, with 9 bases between. This CDR3 is built from 15 residues. From germline, CDR1 is MDHEN and CDR2 SYDVKM. The DNA for the CDR3 is TGTGCCAGCAGTTTTGCGGGGTTAGCCAAAAACATTCAGTACTTC. Translating it yields CASSFAGLAKNIQYF.

This clonotype was observed at least ten times. This chain's CDR3 is CASSQGTIPPQHF. In DNA form, the CDR3 reads TGTGCCAGCAGCCAAGGGACAATCCCGCCCCAGCATTTT. The chain carries TRBV3-1 and TRBJ1-5; maybe TRBD1 (5 bases). Trimming removed 1 base from V and 9 bases from J, with 10 bases in between. CDR3 length: 13 amino acids. The germline V gene encodes CDR1 LGHDT and CDR2 YNNKEL (reference sequence).

There are many counts of this clonotype. CDR3 protein: CASSLDSIQETQYF. In DNA, the CDR3 is TGTGCCAGCAGCCTCGACAGTATCCAAGAGACCCAGTACTTC. J is TRBJ2-5 and V is TRBV6-2 or TRBV6-3; possible D gene TRBD1, 5 bases. In germline, CDR1 is MNHEY, CDR2 SVGEGT. The CDR3 totals 14 residues. V was cut by 6 bases and J by 1 base, with 12 bases left in between.

This clonotype was recorded many times. This sequence joins TRBV10-3 and TRBJ2-7, with 9 bases matching TRBD2. Germline V gives CDR1 ENHRY, CDR2 SYGVKD. V trimming: 2 bases; J trimming: 1 base; junction bases outside the gene matches: 9. The CDR3 length is 17 residues. The CDR3 here is CAISERLHSGSSYEQYF. Here the CDR3 DNA reads TGTGCCATCAGTGAGAGACTTCATAGCGGGAGTTCCTACGAGCAGTACTTC.

The chain links TRBV11-2 to TRBJ1-1; D is uncertain. V dropped 5 bases and J dropped 5 bases, with 18 bases sitting between them. CDR1 is SGHAT, CDR2 FQNNGV, per germline. CDR3 length: 15 residues. The DNA for the CDR3 is TGTGCCAGCAGCCAAGATCGGCTGGGAAAAACTGAAGCTTTCTTT. Translating it yields CASSQDRLGKTEAFF.

This clonotype was observed a few times. The rearrangement uses TRBV20-1 and TRBJ2-5, with D possibly matching TRBD1 (5 bases). In germline, CDR1 is DFQATT, CDR2 SNEGSKA (reference sequence). Trimming removed 3 bases from V and 4 bases from J, with 9 bases in between. The CDR3 consists of 12 residues. The CDR3 region has the DNA TGCAGTGCTAGGTCCAGGGTAGAGACCCAGTACTTC. It encodes CSARSRVETQYF.

This clonotype was seen ten or more times. This sequence joins TRBV6-5 and TRBJ1-3, with unresolved D. The CDR3 contains 15 residues. V lost 7 bases and J lost 0, with 13 bases in between. Germline V gene data show CDR1 as MNHEY and CDR2 as SVGAGI. CDR3 protein: CASNEDGNSGNTIYF. The CDR3, as DNA: TGTGCCAGCAACGAGGACGGTAACTCTGGAAACACCATATATTTT.

The chain combines TRBV3-1 with TRBJ2-5; the D gene is possibly TRBD1 (6 bases). CDR3 length: 17 amino acids. With 4 bases removed from V and 5 bases from J, the gap between germline ends came to 23 bases. CDR1 LGHDT and CDR2 YNNKEL come from the germline V gene (reference sequence). The CDR3 protein is CASSRALTGDPEETQYF. The CDR3 DNA sequence: TGTGCCAGCAGCCGCGCCTTGACAGGAGACCCAGAGGAGACCCAGTACTTC.

This chain joins TRBV6-2 or TRBV6-3 and TRBJ2-7; D may be TRBD1 (5 bases). V shed 6 bases and J shed 2 bases, with 11 bases lying between them. Germline lookup yields CDR1 MNHEY and CDR2 SVGEGT. CDR3 length: 13 amino acids. The CDR3 sequence: CASRDRTTYEQYF. CDR3 coding DNA: TGTGCCAGCAGAGACAGAACTACCTACGAGCAGTACTTC.

Ten or more counts support this clonotype. The chain joins TRBV12-5 to TRBJ1-6, with D hard to call. This CDR3 comprises 11 residues. Between the trimmed V and J ends, which lost 1 base and 8 bases, there was a span of 0 bases. Per the germline V gene, CDR1 is LGHNT and CDR2 is FRNRAP. In DNA form, the CDR3 reads TGTGCTAGTGGTTTGGATTCACCCCTCCACTTT. Translation: CASGLDSPLHF.

This clonotype was seen ten or more times. The V and J genes are TRBV29-1 and TRBJ1-1, with D possibly being TRBD1 (6 bases). V was trimmed by 5 bases and J by 4 bases, leaving 11 bases between them. Per germline, CDR1 SQVTM and CDR2 ANQGSEA. This CDR3 region has 12 residues. The CDR3, as DNA: TGCAGCGTTTGGCAGGGGCGCACTGAAGCTTTCTTT. Protein: CSVWQGRTEAFF.

This clonotype was observed at least ten times. The rearrangement uses TRBV7-8 and TRBJ2-2, with D possibly matching TRBD2 (5 bases). The germline gives CDR1 SGHVS, CDR2 FQNEAQ. This CDR3 comprises 14 residues. V lost 1 base, J lost 7 bases, and 10 bases lay in between. CDR3 sequence: CASSLGLADGELFF. The CDR3 bases are TGTGCCAGCAGCTTAGGTCTAGCAGACGGGGAGCTGTTTTTT.

At least ten counts were recorded for this clonotype. J is TRBJ1-1 and V is TRBV11-2; perhaps TRBD1 as D (5 bases). This CDR3 has 14 residues. Trimming stripped 3 bases from V and 3 bases from J, with 11 bases between. Germline V CDR1 and CDR2: SGHAT, FQNNGV. The CDR3 DNA reads as TGTGCCAGCAGCTTCCTGACAGCCCACACTGAAGCTTTCTTT. It specifies CASSFLTAHTEAFF.

This clonotype was seen ten or more times. J is TRBJ1-3 and V is TRBV10-3; D perhaps matches TRBD1 (6 bases). The V gene's germline CDR1 is ENHRY and CDR2 SYGVKD. Trimming removed 2 bases at V and 7 bases at J, with 6 bases between. The CDR3 is made up of 12 amino acids. The CDR3 coding sequence is TGTGCCATCAGTGAGCAGGGGAACACCATATATTTT. Translation: CAISEQGNTIYF.

This clonotype was observed at least ten times. This clone may be a read error of a much larger clone one base away. This CDR3 reads CASSQWVNTEAFF. The CDR3 nucleotides read TGTGCCAGCAGCCAGTGGGTGAACACTGAAGCTTTCTTT. V gene TRBV3-1 combines with J gene TRBJ1-1; D is ambiguous. Germline assignment: CDR1 LGHDT and CDR2 YNNKEL (reference sequence). CDR3 length: 13 residues. Between the trimmed V and J ends, which lost 3 bases and 0 bases, there was a span of 5 bases.